One sample yielded the 8 T cell receptor beta chains listed below, sequenced in a study of T cell repertoires in cytomegalovirus infection. TCRdb independently ran MiXCR on the reads; one entry per CDR3 protein. The sample has 600,000 to 800,000 distinct CDR3 sequences, about 24% seen once. The sequencing sample was made of CD8+ T cells from PBMCs. The source of these receptors is a human donor in good health (CMV status not recorded). Some clones in this sample may be carry-over from other donors' samples.

The gene calls are TRBV20-1 and TRBJ2-1; possible D gene TRBD1, 6 bases. The germline V gene encodes CDR1 DFQATT and CDR2 SNEGSKA (reference sequence). This CDR3 has 12 amino acids. Trimming shortened V by 6 bases and J by 7 bases, and 13 bases separated the two germline ends. Here the CDR3 reads CSASFRGNEQFF. DNA for the CDR3: TGCAGTGCCAGCTTCAGGGGAAATGAGCAGTTCTTC.

V and J are TRBV5-1 and TRBJ2-2; TRBD1 matches at 10 bases. CDR1 SGHRS and CDR2 YFSETQ come from the germline V gene. The junction had 6 bases not matched to a gene; V was cut back by 4 bases and J by 3 bases. CDR3 length: 16 residues. CDR3 DNA sequence: TGCGCCAGCAGCGCTCCGGACAGGGGGGACACCGGGGAGCTGTTTTTT. Translation gives CASSAPDRGDTGELFF.

The chain has TRBV27 and TRBJ2-1; a possible D gene is TRBD2 (5 bases). CDR1 is MNHEY, CDR2 SMNVEV, per germline (reference sequence). V shed 8 bases and J shed 8 bases, with 10 bases lying between them. This CDR3 is 11 amino acids long. The CDR3 DNA sequence: TGTGCCAGCGGAGAGGGTCATGAGCAGTTCTTC. It is translated as CASGEGHEQFF.

The chain is built from TRBV7-9 and TRBJ2-3; 7 nucleotides match TRBD2. The CDR3 has 13 amino acids. Trimming removed 3 bases from V and 4 bases from J; junction bases left unmatched: 1. Looked up from germline, CDR1 is SEHNR and CDR2 is FQNEAQ (reference sequence). CDR3 loop: CASSFRGADTQYF. CDR3 sequence (DNA): TGTGCCAGCAGCTTTCGGGGGGCAGATACGCAGTATTTT.

Only a few counts were recorded for this clonotype. The chain has TRBV7-9 and TRBJ2-3, with 8 bases that match TRBD1. The CDR3 runs to 17 residues. After removal of 5 bases from V and 0 bases from J, the junction contained 10 bases not matched to a gene. Germline V gives CDR1 SEHNR, CDR2 FQNEAQ (reference sequence). CDR3 sequence: CASSARQGTFSTDTQYF. In DNA, the CDR3 is TGTGCCAGCAGCGCACGACAGGGGACTTTTAGCACAGATACGCAGTATTTT.

This sequence joins TRBV28 and TRBJ2-3; 7 nucleotides line up with TRBD2. Losses at the gene ends were 5 bases for V and 3 bases for J; bases not matched to a gene: 14. CDR1 MDHEN and CDR2 SYDVKM come from the germline V gene. CDR3 length equals 17 residues. CDR3 DNA: TGTGCCAGCAGTCACGAAAGGGAAAGCGGGGCGACAGATACGCAGTATTTT. Protein sequence: CASSHERESGATDTQYF.

Of note for this clonotype: A much larger clone lies a single base off, so this may be a read error. The chain employs TRBV4-1 and TRBJ1-1; D is perhaps TRBD1 (5 bases). In germline, CDR1 is MGHRA, CDR2 YSYEKL. The CDR3 runs to 16 residues. V was clipped by 0 bases and J by 0 bases, with 11 bases between them. The CDR3 DNA is TGCGCCAGCAGCCAAGAGGCGAGACAGATGAACACTGAAGCTTTCTTT. Translating gives CASSQEARQMNTEAFF.

This clonotype was picked up a small number of times. This chain joins TRBV12-5 and TRBJ1-1; no definite D call. Deletions cut 6 bases from V and 3 bases from J, with 17 bases between. Germline assignment: CDR1 LGHNT and CDR2 FRNRAP. The CDR3 is 15 residues long. The CDR3 bases are TGTGCTAGTGGCCCGGACCCCCGGAGCGACACTGAAGCTTTCTTT. Amino acid sequence: CASGPDPRSDTEAFF.